This T cell receptor (beta chain) was observed in a study of blood T cell repertoires in COVID-19. Study as a whole: The United States, Italy and Spain supplied acute and convalescent COVID-19 samples. PBMCs, B-cell-depleted T cells, or T cells provided the cDNA or gDNA that made up the material.

Per the original data handling: For nucleated cells, counts were estimated from reference gene primer amplification. Some clones are missing from TCRdb's copy, which holds only in-frame ones; the method was immunoSEQ multiplex PCR. The D gene and trimming were derived from the DNA, and the V and J assignments and clone size from that table. The sample consists of 180,000 or so clones, around 85% of them appearing once. Specimen: peripheral blood. This TCR was recovered from a woman aged 55 to 70 with acute or convalescent COVID-19.

CDR3 in amino acids: CASSLEATSGTDTQYF. The CDR3 DNA reads TGTGCCAGCAGCTTGGAGGCGACTAGCGGCACAGATACGCAGTATTTT. The chain has TRBV5-5 and TRBJ2-3, with TRBD2 identical over 8 bases. Looked up from germline, CDR1 is SGHKS and CDR2 is YYEKEE (reference sequence). Trimming took 0 bases from V and 1 from J; bases not matched to a gene: 4. The CDR3 spans 16 residues.